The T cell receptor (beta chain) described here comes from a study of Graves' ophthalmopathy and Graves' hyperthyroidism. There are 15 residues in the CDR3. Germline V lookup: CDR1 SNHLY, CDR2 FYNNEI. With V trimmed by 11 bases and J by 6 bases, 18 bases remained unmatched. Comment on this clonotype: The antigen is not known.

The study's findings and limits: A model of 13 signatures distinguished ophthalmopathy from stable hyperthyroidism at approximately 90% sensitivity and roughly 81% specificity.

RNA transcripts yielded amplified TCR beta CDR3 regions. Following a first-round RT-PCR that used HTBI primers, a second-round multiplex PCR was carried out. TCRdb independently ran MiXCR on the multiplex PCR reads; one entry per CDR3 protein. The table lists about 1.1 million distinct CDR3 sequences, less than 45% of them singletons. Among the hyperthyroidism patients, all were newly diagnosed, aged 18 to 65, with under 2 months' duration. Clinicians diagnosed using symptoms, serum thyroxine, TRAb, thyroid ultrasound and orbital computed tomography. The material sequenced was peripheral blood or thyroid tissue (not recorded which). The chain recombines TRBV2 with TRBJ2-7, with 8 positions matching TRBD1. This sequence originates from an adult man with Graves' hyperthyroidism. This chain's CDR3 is CAGRPPDRGVGEQYF. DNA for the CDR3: TGTGCCGGGAGACCTCCTGACAGGGGTGTTGGCGAGCAGTACTTC.